A selection of T cell receptor beta chains follows, all from one sample in a study of T-cell reconstitution after alpha-beta-depleted transplantation in children. TCRdb passed the PCR reads through MiXCR, listing each CDR3 protein once. The sample shows about a million distinct CDR3 sequences, about 29% of them seen only once. The sample consisted of PBMCs, mostly from graft donor cells, taken 360 days after TCRalphabeta/CD19-depleted stem cell transplant. Receptors were obtained from a boy younger than two who had a stem cell transplant for SCID, so the T cells may come from the graft donor. CDR3s include the opening cysteine and the closing phenylalanine or tryptophan. D genes are given only for firm matches. For some rows the clone size is stated as once, few or many, or as a class when expanded; others skip it.

d_gene	v_gene	abundance	j_gene	CDR3nt	CDR3aa
.	TRBV10-3	.	TRBJ1-4	TGTGCCATCAGTGAGTCTCTCCGAGGTGGTGAAAAACTGTTTTTT	CAISESLRGGEKLFF
TRBD2	TRBV20-1	few	TRBJ2-7	TGCAGTGCTCGTAGACTAGCGGGGAGCTCCTACGAGCAGTACTTC	CSARRLAGSSYEQYF
TRBD2	TRBV28	.	TRBJ2-1	TGTGCCAGCAGTTTATATCAACCGGGGGGGCGCCTCTACAATGAGCAGTTCTTC	CASSLYQPGGRLYNEQFF
TRBD2	TRBV2	many	TRBJ2-1	TGTGCCAGCAATAAGCGGGGCAGCTACAATGAGCAGTTCTTC	CASNKRGSYNEQFF
TRBD1	TRBV15	.	TRBJ1-5	TGTGCCACCAGCAGATCGGGACAGGGTGCAAGGCCCCAGCATTTT	CATSRSGQGARPQHF
.	TRBV5-1	few	TRBJ2-7	TGCGCCAGCAGCTTGGAGGGAACTGGGGGGGAGCAGTACTTC	CASSLEGTGGEQYF
.	TRBV3-1	.	TRBJ2-7	TGTGCCAGCAGCCAGGGCCTCCAGGGGATCGAGCAGTACTTC	CASSQGLQGIEQYF
TRBD1	TRBV11-2	.	TRBJ2-1	TGTGCCAGCAGCTTAGATAGTGCAGGGGGCATGTATGAGCAGTTCTTC	CASSLDSAGGMYEQFF
.	TRBV27	.	TRBJ2-3	TGTGCCAGCAGCCAATACTCCCAGGGGGGTTCCACAGATACGCAGTATTTT	CASSQYSQGGSTDTQYF
.	TRBV12-3/TRBV12-4	few	TRBJ1-1	TGTGCCAGCAGTGAACAGGGTTGGGTCACTGAAGCTTTCTTT	CASSEQGWVTEAFF
.	TRBV15	few	TRBJ2-5	TGTGCCACCAGCAGAGGGGGGCCCCAAGAGACCCAGTACTTC	CATSRGGPQETQYF
.	TRBV3-1	few	TRBJ2-7	TGTGCCAGCAGCCAAGGTCCCAGTAGCTCCTACGAGCAGTACTTC	CASSQGPSSSYEQYF
TRBD2	TRBV20-1	few	TRBJ2-2	TGCAGTGCTAGCTCTGGGGCGCGGGGGTCGCCCGGGGAGCTGTTTTTT	CSASSGARGSPGELFF
.	TRBV4-3	.	TRBJ2-5	TGCGCCAGCAGCCAGTCGACGGGGGTCGGAGAGACCCAGTACTTC	CASSQSTGVGETQYF
.	TRBV29-1	.	TRBJ1-5	TGCAGCGTTTTGACAGGTTTCAATCAGCCCCAGCATTTT	CSVLTGFNQPQHF
.	TRBV6-5	few	TRBJ2-1	TGTGCCAGCAGTTTAAAGACCTACAATGAGCAGTTCTTC	CASSLKTYNEQFF
.	TRBV10-3	few	TRBJ1-5	TGTGCCATCAGTGTTGAGGGCAATCAGCCCCAGCATTTT	CAISVEGNQPQHF
.	TRBV27	few	TRBJ2-4	TGTGCCAGCAGTCGCGACATTAAAAACATTCAGTACTTC	CASSRDIKNIQYF
.	TRBV6-1	.	TRBJ1-2	TGTGCCAGCAGTGAAGTAGATTTAGGGAAATACTATGGCTACACCTTC	CASSEVDLGKYYGYTF
.	TRBV6-1	.	TRBJ2-1	TGTGCCAGCAGTAGCCTTAAAGGGTACAATGAGCAGTTCTTC	CASSSLKGYNEQFF
.	TRBV27	few	TRBJ1-1	TGTGCCAGCAGTTTATCAATTCGGAGAACTGAAGCTTTCTTT	CASSLSIRRTEAFF
.	TRBV15	many	TRBJ2-5	TGTGCCACCAGCAGAGTCCCAGGGAACCTTCAAGAGACCCAGTACTTC	CATSRVPGNLQETQYF
TRBD2	TRBV24-1	.	TRBJ2-1	TGTGCCACCAGTGACGTTCTAGCGGGGGCTGGCAATGAGCAGTTCTTC	CATSDVLAGAGNEQFF
.	TRBV4-1	few	TRBJ2-1	TGCGCCAGCAGCCACAGGGTATTCAATGAGCAGTTCTTC	CASSHRVFNEQFF
TRBD2	TRBV10-2	.	TRBJ2-3	TGCGCCAGCAGCCCCCGGGGGGTCATTGCAGATACGCAGTATTTT	CASSPRGVIADTQYF
.	TRBV28	.	TRBJ2-5	TGTGCCAGCCGTCCGGACAGCGGAGAGACCCAGTACTTC	CASRPDSGETQYF
TRBD1	TRBV15	.	TRBJ1-1	TGTGCCACCAGCCCGGGGACAGGGGTCACTGAAGCTTTCTTT	CATSPGTGVTEAFF
.	TRBV7-6	.	TRBJ1-4	TGTGCCAGCAGCCCTCACAGGGTACGGCCTAATGAAAAACTGTTTTTT	CASSPHRVRPNEKLFF
.	TRBV9	.	TRBJ1-1	TGTGCCAGCAGCGTTTGGGTGAACACTGAAGCTTTCTTT	CASSVWVNTEAFF
.	TRBV29-1	few	TRBJ2-2	TGCAGCGCACTCGGGACATCGCTCACCGGGGAGCTGTTTTTT	CSALGTSLTGELFF
.	TRBV15	few	TRBJ1-3	TGTGCCACCAGCAGAGATCCTTTCGGGGCAGGAACTGGAAACACCATATATTTT	CATSRDPFGAGTGNTIYF
.	TRBV7-8	few	TRBJ2-1	TGTGCCAGCAGCCGGCGGGACAGACCTTACAATGAGCAGTTCTTC	CASSRRDRPYNEQFF
TRBD1	TRBV5-1	.	TRBJ2-1	TGCGCCAGCAGCTCAGACAGGGACGGTTACAATGAGCAGTTCTTC	CASSSDRDGYNEQFF
TRBD2	TRBV7-3	.	TRBJ2-2	TGTGCCAGCAGCCCCGGACTAGCGGGGGGTGATAACACCGGGGAGCTGTTTTTT	CASSPGLAGGDNTGELFF
.	TRBV5-6	many	TRBJ2-3	TGTGCCAGCAGCCCTGGACGGAAGTACACAGATACGCAGTATTTT	CASSPGRKYTDTQYF
TRBD2	TRBV5-1	many	TRBJ2-7	TGCGCCAGCAGCGGACGCGGGAGTTACGAGCAGTACTTC	CASSGRGSYEQYF
.	TRBV6-5	.	TRBJ2-7	TGTGCCAGCAGTTACACCCCTTCAGGGGCCCCCTACGAGCAGTACTTC	CASSYTPSGAPYEQYF
.	TRBV9	.	TRBJ1-6	TGTGCCAGCAGCAAAGGGGGGTACCACTCCTATAATTCACCCCTCCACTTT	CASSKGGYHSYNSPLHF
TRBD2	TRBV7-9	.	TRBJ2-1	TGTGCCAGCAGCGGAAGCGGGGGGGCGAAGTGGGAGCAGTTCTTC	CASSGSGGAKWEQFF
.	TRBV5-1	.	TRBJ1-1	TGCGCCAGCAGCTTGCGTGGGACCGATGACACTGAAGCTTTCTTT	CASSLRGTDDTEAFF
.	TRBV25-1	few	TRBJ2-4	TGTGCCAGCAGGGATCTCGGGGGCAAAAACATTCAGTACTTC	CASRDLGGKNIQYF
TRBD1	TRBV4-1	.	TRBJ2-1	TGCGCCAGCAGCCAGCACAGGGGGCGCTTGGATGAGCAGTTCTTC	CASSQHRGRLDEQFF